The 26 T cell receptor beta chains given below trace back to one sample, sequenced in a study of shared clonotypes between healthy human individuals. Data came from immunoSEQ multiplex PCR; TCRdb stores just in-frame clones and leaves some out. The data hold approximately 2.5 million clones, with 80% to 95% observed a single time. The sequenced sample consisted of naive CD4+ T cells from PBMCs. The subset is: CD45RA+ positively selected. These receptors came from a man younger than 30 in good health. Some clones in this sample may be carry-over from other donors' samples.

The V gene is TRBV5-1, the J gene TRBJ2-3; 9 nucleotides align to TRBD2. CDR3 length: 15 amino acids. CDR1 and CDR2 from the germline V gene are SGHRS and YFSETQ. V trimming: 4 bases; J trimming: 4 bases; junction bases outside the gene matches: 7. CDR3 amino acids: CASSGLAGAADTQYF. As DNA, the CDR3 is TGCGCCAGCAGCGGTTTAGCGGGAGCTGCAGATACGCAGTATTTT.

This clone has a single count. This chain joins TRBV28 and TRBJ2-5; no clear D gene. The V end lost 7 bases, the J end lost 5 bases, and 8 bases lay between the germline ends. Germline assignment: CDR1 MDHEN and CDR2 SYDVKM. This CDR3 spans 11 amino acids. CDR3 DNA sequence: TGTGCCAGCAAGAAGGAGGAGACCCAGTACTTC. It yields the protein CASKKEETQYF.

The J gene is TRBJ2-7, the V gene TRBV6-1, with D possibly being TRBD2 (5 bases). V was clipped by 5 bases and J by 3 bases, with 17 bases between them. The germline V gene has CDR1 MNHNS and CDR2 SASEGT. There are 15 residues in the CDR3. CDR3 region: CASSKTGIGIYEQYF. CDR3 nucleotide sequence: TGTGCCAGCAGTAAAACCGGGATCGGCATCTACGAGCAGTACTTC.

V and J are TRBV30 and TRBJ2-3; D unclear. The CDR3 is 11 residues long. The germline CDR1 and CDR2 sequences are GTSNPN and SVGIG (reference sequence). V shed 6 bases and J shed 4 bases, with 8 bases lying between them. CDR3 DNA: TGTGCCTGCTCGGGTTCAGATACGCAGTATTTT. This gives the protein CACSGSDTQYF.

CDR3 region: CASSLMGGFQPQHF. For the CDR3, the DNA is TGTGCCAGCAGCTTAATGGGAGGGTTCCAGCCCCAGCATTTT. The chain recombines TRBV27 with TRBJ1-5, with unresolved D. The CDR3 runs to 14 residues. Germline CDR1 reads MNHEY; CDR2 reads SMNVEV (reference sequence). The V end was cut by 6 bases, the J end by 7 bases, with 16 bases between.

The J gene is TRBJ2-7, the V gene TRBV6-5, with TRBD1 matching 11 bases. The CDR3 has 15 residues. V was clipped by 2 bases and J by 3 bases; unmatched bases: 3. Germline V gene sequence: CDR1 MNHEY, CDR2 SVGAGI. The chain's CDR3 is CASSYGGQGVYEQYF. The CDR3, as DNA: TGTGCCAGCAGTTACGGGGGACAGGGGGTCTACGAGCAGTACTTC.

The chain recombines TRBV7-3 with TRBJ2-1, with unresolved D. The CDR3 loop spans 15 amino acids. CDR1 is SGHTA, CDR2 FQGTGA, per germline. Trimming cost V 2 bases and J 4 bases, with 12 bases left between them. This chain's CDR3 is CASSLSKGSYNEQFF. Written as DNA, the CDR3 is TGTGCCAGCAGCTTATCGAAGGGCTCTTACAATGAGCAGTTCTTC.

The V gene is TRBV10-3, the J gene TRBJ2-5; D ambiguous. The J call may be incorrect, as the DNA end agrees better with TRBJ2-7. The CDR3 has 13 amino acids. CDR1 and CDR2 from the germline V gene are ENHRY and SYGVKD. The CDR3 DNA reads as TGTGCCATCAGGGGCTCCAGTACCTACGAGCAGTACTTC. It translates to CAIRGSSTYEQYF.

The V gene is TRBV5-1, the J gene TRBJ2-2; TRBD1 matches at 7 bases. Looked up from germline, CDR1 is SGHRS and CDR2 is YFSETQ. V shed 2 bases, J shed 1 base, and the junction held 8 bases outside the gene matches. CDR3 size: 17 residues. The CDR3 spells CASSFFSGTVNTGELFF. For the CDR3, the DNA is TGCGCCAGCAGCTTTTTCTCCGGGACAGTGAACACCGGGGAGCTGTTTTTT.

J is TRBJ2-3 and V is TRBV7-2; perhaps D is TRBD1 or TRBD2 (5 bases each). Germline V gene lookup returns CDR1 SGHTA and CDR2 FQGNSA. This CDR3 has 14 residues. The V gene lost 5 bases and the J gene lost 6 bases, with 15 bases spanning the gap. The CDR3 sequence is CASSIHPEGDTQYF. In DNA form, the CDR3 reads TGTGCCAGCAGCATTCATCCCGAGGGGGATACGCAGTATTTT.

This chain joins TRBV7-2 and TRBJ1-5; D perhaps matches TRBD1 (6 bases). Germline V gene data show CDR1 as SGHTA and CDR2 as FQGNSA. This CDR3 spans 16 amino acids. Trimming shortened V by 2 bases and J by 3 bases, and 14 bases separated the two germline ends. The CDR3 nucleotides read TGTGCCAGCAGCTTATTAGGACAGTTAGTCAATCAGCCCCAGCATTTT. Amino acid sequence: CASSLLGQLVNQPQHF.

The J gene is TRBJ1-2, the V gene TRBV7-8, with D tentatively TRBD1 (5 bases). The germline V gene encodes CDR1 SGHVS and CDR2 FQNEAQ. The length of the CDR3 is 16 residues. Trimming took off 5 bases at V and 0 bases at J, with 16 bases between the two ends. CDR3 in DNA: TGTGCCAGCAGCATCCGAGCGTCGACAGCTAACTATGGCTACACCTTC. This sequence encodes CASSIRASTANYGYTF.

This rearrangement joins TRBV7-9 to TRBJ2-2; D is unresolved. Germline-derived CDR1 and CDR2 are SEHNR and FQNEAQ (reference sequence). The CDR3 loop spans 15 amino acids. Deletions cut 2 bases from V and 1 base from J, with 8 bases between. The CDR3 loop is CASSLIGRNTGELFF. The CDR3 coding sequence is TGTGCCAGCAGCTTAATAGGAAGGAACACCGGGGAGCTGTTTTTT.

The chain employs TRBV5-1 and TRBJ2-3; 10 nucleotides align to TRBD1. Per the germline V gene, CDR1 is SGHRS and CDR2 is YFSETQ. The V gene end was trimmed by 0 bases and the J gene end by 1 base; junction bases not matched to a gene: 2. The CDR3 spans 16 residues. CDR3 coding DNA: TGCGCCAGCAGCTTGGAAGGGACAGGGGGCACAGATACGCAGTATTTT. Its protein product is CASSLEGTGGTDTQYF.

Note on this clone: Other DNA sequences in this specimen translate into the identical CDR3. The rearrangement joins TRBV7-9 to TRBJ1-1; D not certain. The ends were cut back, 5 bases at V and 1 base at J, with 11 bases in the middle. Germline lookup yields CDR1 SEHNR and CDR2 FQNEAQ (reference sequence). The CDR3 is 14 residues long. The CDR3 loop reads CASSPRTGNTEAFF. In DNA form, the CDR3 reads TGTGCCAGCAGCCCACGAACGGGGAACACTGAAGCTTTCTTT.

The V and J genes are TRBV29-1 and TRBJ2-2; D unresolved. CDR1 is SQVTM and CDR2 is ANQGSEA in the germline V gene. This CDR3 has 14 residues. V was clipped by 4 bases and J by 0 bases, with 9 bases between them. The CDR3 protein is CSVGLGPNTGELFF. The CDR3, as DNA: TGCAGCGTTGGATTAGGGCCGAACACCGGGGAGCTGTTTTTT.

The CDR3 DNA reads as TGTGCCAGCAGTTTATTGACTAGCGGGAGGTCCCACAATGAGCAGTTCTTC. Amino acids: CASSLLTSGRSHNEQFF. The chain recombines TRBV28 with TRBJ2-1, with 13 bases lining up with TRBD2. Trimming took 1 base from V and 5 from J; bases not matched to a gene: 5. There are 17 residues in the CDR3. The germline V gene has CDR1 MDHEN and CDR2 SYDVKM.

The gene calls are TRBV19 and TRBJ2-7; tentatively, D is TRBD2 (6 bases). Germline lookup yields CDR1 LNHDA and CDR2 SQIVND (reference sequence). The CDR3 is 14 residues long. The ends were cut back, 4 bases at V and 4 bases at J, with 14 bases in the middle. The CDR3 reads CASSRWEDTYEQYF. The CDR3 nucleotides read TGTGCCAGTAGTAGGTGGGAGGATACTTACGAGCAGTACTTC.

V is TRBV5-1 and J is TRBJ2-7; possibly TRBD1 for D (5 bases). The V gene's germline CDR1 is SGHRS and CDR2 YFSETQ. There are 13 residues in the CDR3. Deletions cut 5 bases from V and 6 bases from J, with 15 bases between. The CDR3 DNA reads as TGCGCCAGCAGGATTACAGGATTCACCGAGCAGTACTTC. Translation: CASRITGFTEQYF.

The chain uses TRBV10-1 and TRBJ1-2, with D possibly matching TRBD1 (5 bases). V dropped 3 bases and J dropped 8 bases, with 25 bases sitting between them. Germline CDR1 reads WNHNN; CDR2 reads SYGVQD (reference sequence). The CDR3 is made up of 17 amino acids. Written as DNA, the CDR3 is TGCGCCAGCAGTGACCCCCGACAGAATCTCGAGGTCCGCGGCTACACCTTC. This translates into CASSDPRQNLEVRGYTF.

J is TRBJ2-5 and V is TRBV18; D is possibly TRBD1 (5 bases). The CDR3 length is 15 residues. Looked up from germline, CDR1 is KGHSH and CDR2 is LQKENI. Trimming pared 3 bases from V and 5 bases from J, leaving 16 bases between. The DNA for the CDR3 is TGTGCCAGCTCACCCCAGGGTGGGGCGCGGGAGACCCAGTACTTC. Protein sequence: CASSPQGGARETQYF.

This clone was seen just once. This chain joins TRBV28 and TRBJ1-3; D might be TRBD1 (5 bases). The CDR3 runs to 15 residues. CDR1 is MDHEN, CDR2 SYDVKM, per germline. V lost 6 bases to trimming and J lost 2 bases, with 14 bases between them. In DNA form, the CDR3 reads TGTGCCAGCAGCGAGACAGTCAGCGCTGGAAACACCATATATTTT. It codes for CASSETVSAGNTIYF.

This chain uses TRBV15 with TRBJ2-4; D is unresolved. Germline loops: CDR1 LNHNV, CDR2 YYDKDF (reference sequence). V lost 3 bases and J 0 bases, leaving 3 bases between the germline ends. This CDR3 spans 13 amino acids. CDR3 residues: CATSSLAKNIQYF. The CDR3 coding sequence is TGTGCCACCAGCAGCCTAGCCAAAAACATTCAGTACTTC. Together with reference TRBV15 and TRBJ2-4, the CDR3 gives the full variable domain: DAMVIQNPRYQVTQFGKPVTLSCSQTLNHNVMYWYQQKSSQAPKLLFHYYDKDFNNEADTPDNFQSRRPNTSFCFLDIRSPGLGDTAMYLCATSSLAKNIQYFGAGTRLSVL.

The chain uses TRBV6-1 and TRBJ2-1; the D is unclear. V dropped 4 bases and J dropped 15 bases, with 16 bases sitting between them. This CDR3 spans 12 amino acids. Germline V lookup: CDR1 MNHNS, CDR2 SASEGT. CDR3 in DNA: TGTGCCAGCAGTGGGCCGGGCCCCCGTCCGTTCTTC. Translation: CASSGPGPRPFF.

The chain combines TRBV11-1 with TRBJ1-2, with D unclear. The germline V gene has CDR1 SGHAT and CDR2 FQDESV (reference sequence). Deletions cut 1 base from V and 0 bases from J, with 6 bases between. The CDR3 sequence is 14 residues long. This CDR3 is CASSLGSTNYGYTF. In DNA form, the CDR3 reads TGTGCCAGCAGCTTAGGAAGTACTAACTATGGCTACACCTTC. Complete variable domain (other parts from reference TRBV11-1 and TRBJ1-2): EAEVAQSPRYKITEKSQAVAFWCDPISGHATLYWYRQILGQGPELLVQFQDESVVDDSQLPKDRFSAERLKGVDSTLKIQPAELGDSAMYLCASSLGSTNYGYTFGSGTRLTVV.

This clone was seen only once. V gene TRBV7-6 combines with J gene TRBJ2-2, with TRBD2 identical over 7 bases. CDR1 SGHVS and CDR2 FNYEAQ come from the germline V gene. Unmatched junction bases numbered 8, after V lost 1 base and J lost 0 bases. This CDR3 has 18 amino acids. The CDR3 DNA is TGTGCCAGCAGCTTAGTCCGGGCTAGCGGAGCGAACACCGGGGAGCTGTTTTTT. Translation gives CASSLVRASGANTGELFF. The full variable domain, its missing parts supplied by reference TRBV7-6 and TRBJ2-2, is GAGVSQSPRYKVTKRGQDVALRCDPISGHVSLYWYRQALGQGPEFLTYFNYEAQQDKSGLPNDRFSAERPEGSISTLTIQRTEQRDSAMYRCASSLVRASGANTGELFFGEGSRLTVL.